These T cell receptor beta chains were read from a single sample in a study of blood T cell repertoires in COVID-19. The data were produced by immunoSEQ multiplex PCR, yet TCRdb's version contains in-frame clones alone and is incomplete. The repertoire holds about 220,000 clones, with 82% as singletons. The sequenced sample was peripheral blood. These receptors originate from a woman of 80 years or more with acute or convalescent COVID-19. Both conserved end residues are trimmed from each CDR3. Fields, in order: V gene, J gene, CDR3 protein.

>TRBV4-3|TRBJ1-6
ASSQDYGGMGSPLH
>TRBV27|TRBJ1-5
ASSPTTLPRPPQH
>TRBV30|TRBJ1-3
AWSVLNGPGNTIY
>TRBV4-2|TRBJ2-3
ASSPIIAGYTDTQY
>TRBV18|TRBJ2-7
ASSQDKPSEQY
>TRBV5-1|TRBJ2-1
ASSSLSGGAYNEQF
>TRBV5-1|TRBJ1-5
ASSLAPGTGEPQH
>TRBV25-1|TRBJ1-3
ASSALDSLLNTIY
>TRBV4-1|TRBJ2-3
ASSQEDRATFYTQY
>TRBV9|TRBJ2-2
ASSVGTSGGFNTGELF
>TRBV5-6|TRBJ1-1
ASSWWTANTEAF
>TRBV6-5|TRBJ1-1
ASTLRPEPGTEAF
>TRBV2|TRBJ1-6
ASTSLSYNSPLH
>TRBV7-8|TRBJ2-3
ASSRRASGGVPTDTQY
>TRBV30|TRBJ2-7
AWRRTQTGRPYEQY
>TRBV24-1|TRBJ2-7
ATSDFQDSSEQY
>TRBV14|TRBJ2-3
ATTLAGSDTQY
>TRBV7-3|TRBJ2-2
ASSLPLGLGTGELF
>TRBV5-5|TRBJ1-5
ASSFSGAGRYGNQPQH
>TRBV12-3/TRBV12-4|TRBJ2-5
ASSLLPGETQY
>TRBV6-2/TRBV6-3|TRBJ1-5
ASSPGAMGRGLNQPQH
>TRBV28|TRBJ1-1
ASSLGTHQNTEAF
>TRBV10-3|TRBJ1-2
AISESRGSGDYGYT
>TRBV5-1|TRBJ2-1
ASSSGLEFNEQF
>TRBV6-5|TRBJ1-2
ASSSTGGYYGYT
>TRBV5-1|TRBJ2-2
ASSLTIAAGELF
>TRBV29-1|TRBJ2-5
SVAQSSGGDQETQY
>TRBV5-1|TRBJ1-2
ASSMGTVNYGYT
>TRBV28|TRBJ1-5
ASSSGVNQPQH
>TRBV28|TRBJ1-2
ASRSYRDSGGLWYGYT
>TRBV5-6|TRBJ1-2
ASSSGEYAANYGYT
>TRBV10-3|TRBJ2-2
AISDDTVLSTGELF
>TRBV2|TRBJ1-5
ASSEDRGYSNQPQH
>TRBV4-1|TRBJ2-7
ASSQEESGGASSYEQY
>TRBV10-3|TRBJ2-2
ATDDRVSVANTGELF
>TRBV20-1|TRBJ1-2
RPGGLNGYT
>TRBV28|TRBJ2-5
ASSFNNQQETQY
>TRBV11-2|TRBJ1-1
ASSLAWSPVVNTEAF
>TRBV7-3|TRBJ1-2
ASSPAGGNTYGYT